Each of the 30 T cell receptor beta chains below was sequenced from the same sample in a study of cytomegalovirus exposure and HLA in healthy donors. In the PCR, 60 Vbeta and 13 Jbeta primers were used. Sequencing was performed with immunoSEQ multiplex PCR; in TCRdb, only in-frame clones are kept and a portion is missing. The sample consists of around 260,000 clones, roughly 80% of them appearing once. The sequenced sample consisted of PBMCs. The receptors were gathered from a girl aged 2 to 9 in good health and CMV-seronegative.

This chain links TRBV20-1 with TRBJ2-7; D is possibly TRBD2 (5 bases). Germline CDR1 reads DFQATT; CDR2 reads SNEGSKA (reference sequence). V shed 3 bases and J shed 4 bases, with 7 bases lying between them. The CDR3 runs to 11 residues. The CDR3 region has the DNA TGCAGTGCTAGTGAGGGTTACGAGCAGTACTTC. As protein: CSASEGYEQYF.

The rearrangement uses TRBV11-2 and TRBJ2-7; D perhaps matches TRBD2 (5 bases). This CDR3 comprises 14 residues. Trimming took 2 bases from V and 9 from J, leaving 17 bases between them. The germline V gene encodes CDR1 SGHAT and CDR2 FQNNGV. CDR3 in amino acids: CASSLTDYPQPQYF. The CDR3, as DNA: TGTGCCAGCAGCTTAACTGACTACCCACAGCCGCAGTACTTC.

J is TRBJ1-1 and V is TRBV27; D is possibly TRBD1 (6 bases). CDR1 and CDR2 (germline): MNHEY, SMNVEV (reference sequence). CDR3 length: 13 amino acids. V was pared by 9 bases and J by 4 bases, with 15 bases between. CDR3 DNA: TGTGCCAGATCAGGGGAGGGAGGCACTGAAGCTTTCTTT. Translated, it gives CARSGEGGTEAFF.

The J gene is TRBJ1-4, the V gene TRBV4-1; no firm D call. V was cut by 0 bases and J by 3 bases, with 8 bases left in between. Germline V gene lookup returns CDR1 MGHRA and CDR2 YSYEKL. The CDR3 totals 15 residues. In nucleotides, the CDR3 is TGCGCCAGCAGCCAAGATGGGCGCCCTAATGAAAAACTGTTTTTT. It is translated as CASSQDGRPNEKLFF.

The gene calls are TRBV28 and TRBJ2-1; 10 bases line up with TRBD2. CDR3 length equals 15 residues. The V segment lost 4 bases and the J segment 8 bases; nucleotides outside the gene matches: 8. Germline assignment: CDR1 MDHEN and CDR2 SYDVKM. CDR3 protein: CASSSQLAGVHEQFF. CDR3 sequence (DNA): TGTGCCAGCAGTTCCCAGCTAGCGGGAGTCCATGAGCAGTTCTTC.

With respect to this clone: Other DNA sequences in the sample encode the same CDR3. This rearrangement joins TRBV18 to TRBJ1-3, with D unresolved. The CDR3 is 14 amino acids. The V end was cut by 3 bases, the J end by 4 bases, with 10 bases between. Germline V gives CDR1 KGHSH, CDR2 LQKENI. The CDR3 is CASSPENGGNTIYF. The DNA for the CDR3 is TGTGCCAGCTCACCCGAAAACGGGGGAAACACCATATATTTT.

This chain uses TRBV27 with TRBJ2-7; 11 nucleotides align to TRBD2. This CDR3 region has 15 residues. The V gene's germline CDR1 is MNHEY and CDR2 SMNVEV (reference sequence). With 6 bases clipped from V and 0 bases from J, the junction kept 4 bases outside the gene matches. The CDR3 DNA is TGTGCCAGCAGAGGACTAGCGGGTGGCTCCTACGAGCAGTACTTC. Protein: CASRGLAGGSYEQYF.

The chain recombines TRBV6-6 with TRBJ2-3; D uncertain. V lost 2 bases to trimming and J lost 2 bases, with 14 bases between them. Per germline, CDR1 MNHNY and CDR2 SVGAGI (reference sequence). The CDR3 spans 16 residues. The DNA for the CDR3 is TGTGCCAGCAGTTACCCGCCGGAGCGTTCCACAGATACGCAGTATTTT. It specifies CASSYPPERSTDTQYF.

This chain joins TRBV27 and TRBJ2-1; D gene unclear. V lost 3 bases, J lost 6 bases, and 3 bases lay in between. This CDR3 spans 11 amino acids. Germline V lookup: CDR1 MNHEY, CDR2 SMNVEV (reference sequence). The CDR3 nucleotides are TGTGCCAGCAGTTTCGTCAATGAGCAGTTCTTC. This encodes CASSFVNEQFF.

The rearrangement joins TRBV5-5 to TRBJ1-4; D is undetermined. This CDR3 contains 14 residues. V shed 0 bases and J shed 4 bases, with 7 bases lying between them. In germline, CDR1 is SGHKS, CDR2 YYEKEE (reference sequence). For the CDR3, the DNA is TGTGCCAGCAGCTTGGTGGGAGGTAATGAAAAACTGTTTTTT. Its translation: CASSLVGGNEKLFF.

The table lists this clone with a count of one. The CDR3 DNA follows: TGTGCCAGCCACAAGGGAACAGGGTCGGTGAACACTGAAGCTTTCTTT. This codes for CASHKGTGSVNTEAFF. The J gene is TRBJ1-1, the V gene TRBV11-2; maybe TRBD1 (6 bases). This CDR3 is 16 amino acids long. Looked up from germline, CDR1 is SGHAT and CDR2 is FQNNGV. V was cut by 8 bases and J by 0 bases, with 19 bases left in between.

The genes are TRBV9 and TRBJ1-5, with 9 nucleotides matching TRBD1. This CDR3 has 14 amino acids. Per the germline V gene, CDR1 is SGDLS and CDR2 is YYNGEE. Germline trimming cut 6 bases from V and 9 bases from J; bases unmatched to any gene: 10. The CDR3 region is CASKKGQGYRPQHF. In DNA form, the CDR3 reads TGTGCCAGCAAGAAGGGACAGGGCTACAGGCCCCAGCATTTT.

This clone was observed a handful of times. The V gene is TRBV6-4, the J gene TRBJ2-1; 7 nucleotides align to TRBD2. CDR3 length: 14 residues. Looked up from germline, CDR1 is MRHNA and CDR2 is SNTAGT. Trimming at V came to 5 bases and at J to 7 bases, leaving 8 bases not matched to a gene. CDR3 in DNA: TGTGCCAGCAGTCGTGGCGAGGGAGGGAATGAGCAGTTCTTC. It encodes CASSRGEGGNEQFF.

The rearrangement joins TRBV7-6 to TRBJ2-1; 9 bases match TRBD2. With V trimmed by 3 bases and J by 4 bases, 4 bases remained unmatched. This CDR3 comprises 15 residues. Germline-derived CDR1 and CDR2 are SGHVS and FNYEAQ. CDR3 sequence: CASSFEREAYNEQFF. The CDR3 nucleotides read TGTGCCAGCAGCTTCGAGCGGGAGGCATACAATGAGCAGTTCTTC.

V usage is TRBV18 and J usage is TRBJ2-3; 8 bases map to TRBD1. V lost 1 base to trimming and J lost 7 bases; unmatched junction nucleotides: 7. The CDR3 contains 15 residues. Germline V lookup: CDR1 KGHSH, CDR2 LQKENI. The CDR3 DNA reads TGTGCCAGCTCACCACTAGGACAGGGAGGAAATACGCAGTATTTT. Amino acid sequence: CASSPLGQGGNTQYF.

The rearrangement uses TRBV6-4 and TRBJ1-5, with 9 bases fitting TRBD1. CDR1 MRHNA and CDR2 SNTAGT come from the germline V gene. The CDR3 spans 15 residues. V lost 5 bases and J lost 6; bases outside the gene matches: 8. CDR3 nucleotides: TGTGCCAGCAGTCCCACAGGGGGCGCGGGTCAGCCCCAGCATTTT. Amino acids: CASSPTGGAGQPQHF.

The rearrangement uses TRBV5-1 and TRBJ2-7; 8 bases are shared with TRBD2. The CDR3 is made up of 15 amino acids. The junction had 8 bases not matched to a gene; V was cut back by 2 bases and J by 4 bases. Germline V gene data show CDR1 as SGHRS and CDR2 as YFSETQ. CDR3 protein: CASSFEDGRGYEQYF. The DNA for the CDR3 is TGCGCCAGCAGCTTTGAAGACGGGAGGGGATACGAGCAGTACTTC.

V is TRBV29-1 and J is TRBJ1-1; 9 positions match TRBD1. Trimming at V came to 6 bases and at J to 3 bases, leaving 2 bases not matched to a gene. Germline V gene data show CDR1 as SQVTM and CDR2 as ANQGSEA. The CDR3 is 12 amino acids. The CDR3 here is CSVGQGDTEAFF. The CDR3 DNA reads as TGCAGCGTGGGACAGGGCGACACTGAAGCTTTCTTT.

The rearrangement uses TRBV5-1 and TRBJ2-1; TRBD1 matches at 8 bases. This CDR3 has 15 residues. V shed 3 bases and J 4 bases; nucleotides not matched to a gene: 6. CDR1 and CDR2 from the germline V gene are SGHRS and YFSETQ. Here the CDR3 reads CASSSGTGLYNEQFF. CDR3 DNA sequence: TGCGCCAGCAGCTCTGGGACAGGTTTATACAATGAGCAGTTCTTC. The whole variable domain, remainder taken from reference TRBV5-1 and TRBJ2-1, is KAGVTQTPRYLIKTRGQQVTLSCSPISGHRSVSWYQQTPGQGLQFLFEYFSETQRNKGNFPGRFSGRQFSNSRSEMNVSTLELGDSALYLCASSSGTGLYNEQFFGPGTRLTVL.

V gene TRBV5-1 combines with J gene TRBJ2-5; D is unclear. V was shortened by 4 bases and J by 5 bases, with 9 bases between the two germline ends. The CDR3 length is 12 residues. The germline gives CDR1 SGHRS, CDR2 YFSETQ. CDR3 nucleotide sequence: TGCGCCAGCAGCCGATCGGAGGAGACCCAGTACTTC. The encoded protein is CASSRSEETQYF.

V is TRBV19 and J is TRBJ1-6; tentative D call: TRBD1 (5 bases). The germline V gene has CDR1 LNHDA and CDR2 SQIVND (reference sequence). The CDR3 consists of 16 residues. The ends were cut back, 6 bases at V and 3 bases at J, with 15 bases in the middle. CDR3 in amino acids: CASSTQGLDYNSPLHF. The CDR3 DNA reads TGTGCCAGTAGCACCCAGGGTCTTGACTATAATTCACCCCTCCACTTT.

The chain has TRBV6-5 and TRBJ2-1, with 10 nucleotides matching TRBD2. Trimming at V came to 6 bases and at J to 2 bases, leaving 4 bases not matched to a gene. CDR3 length: 15 residues. Germline V gene data show CDR1 as MNHEY and CDR2 as SVGAGI. The CDR3, as DNA: TGTGCCAGCAGCTCCAGCGGGGGGGCCTACAATGAGCAGTTCTTC. It yields the protein CASSSSGGAYNEQFF.

Notes on this clone: At one boundary the junction diverges from the germline segment, which might be a read error. The chain combines TRBV2 with TRBJ2-5; 14 bases map to TRBD2. The CDR3 totals 16 residues. Germline CDR1 and CDR2: SNHLY and FYNNEI. In DNA, the CDR3 is TGTGCCAGCAGTTGGACTAGCGGGAGGTCAGAAGAGGCCCAGTACTTC. Its protein product is CASSWTSGRSEEAQYF.

The chain has TRBV29-1 and TRBJ2-1; 8 bases line up with TRBD2. Losses at the gene ends were 7 bases for V and 0 bases for J; bases not matched to a gene: 5. The CDR3 runs to 14 residues. The germline V gene has CDR1 SQVTM and CDR2 ANQGSEA. The CDR3 DNA follows: TGCAGCGGATTAGCGGGGCACTCCTACAATGAGCAGTTCTTC. It codes for CSGLAGHSYNEQFF.

The V gene is TRBV4-2, the J gene TRBJ2-7, with 8 bases matching TRBD2. V shed 2 bases, J shed 0 bases, and the junction held 6 bases outside the gene matches. Germline lookup yields CDR1 LGHNA and CDR2 YNFKEQ. The CDR3 contains 16 residues. The CDR3 nucleotides read TGTGCCAGCAGCCAACAAGCGGGAGACCACTCCTACGAGCAGTACTTC. Its protein is CASSQQAGDHSYEQYF.

This clone has a single count. V gene TRBV7-7 combines with J gene TRBJ1-6; 7 positions match TRBD1. CDR3 length: 15 residues. Unmatched junction bases numbered 7, after V lost 6 bases and J lost 5 bases. Germline CDR1 is SSHAT and CDR2 is FNYEAQ (reference sequence). The CDR3 reads CASSYRGENNSPLHF. The CDR3 DNA is TGTGCCAGCAGTTACAGGGGCGAGAATAATTCACCCCTCCACTTT. Combining the CDR3 with reference TRBV7-7 and TRBJ1-6 gives the whole variable domain GAGVSQSPRYKVTKRGQDVTLRCDPISSHATLYWYQQALGQGPEFLTYFNYEAQPDKSGLPSDRFSAERPEGSISTLTIQRTEQRDSAMYRCASSYRGENNSPLHFGNGTRLTVT.

In this sample, this clone turned up a few times. The chain employs TRBV10-1 and TRBJ2-5, with TRBD1 matching 8 bases. Germline loops: CDR1 WNHNN, CDR2 SYGVQD (reference sequence). The CDR3 totals 14 residues. The J segment lost 3 bases and the V segment lost 8 bases, leaving 8 bases of the junction unmatched. CDR3 nucleotide sequence: TGCGCCAGCCTCGGACAGGGAACTAAAGAGACCCAGTACTTC. Protein: CASLGQGTKETQYF.

The J gene is TRBJ2-1, the V gene TRBV2; the D gene is possibly TRBD2 (6 bases). The V gene's germline CDR1 is SNHLY and CDR2 FYNNEI. Trimming shortened V by 1 base and J by 2 bases, and 9 bases separated the two germline ends. The CDR3 is 15 amino acids. CDR3 sequence (DNA): TGTGCCAGCAGTGAAGACCCTAGCGCCTACAATGAGCAGTTCTTC. This gives the protein CASSEDPSAYNEQFF.

This clone showed up just a few times. The CDR3 DNA sequence: TGTGCCAGCAGCTCCTACCGGACAGAGAACACTGAAGCTTTCTTT. Protein: CASSSYRTENTEAFF. The chain recombines TRBV5-4 with TRBJ1-1; D is possibly TRBD1 (6 bases). Per germline, CDR1 SGHNT and CDR2 YYREEE (reference sequence). V was cut by 3 bases and J by 1 base, with 13 bases left in between. The CDR3 is 15 residues long.

The rearrangement uses TRBV4-2 and TRBJ2-5, with TRBD2 identical over 7 bases. The CDR3 totals 18 residues. Per germline, CDR1 LGHNA and CDR2 YNFKEQ. Trimming cost V 1 base and J 2 bases; bases outside gene matches: 13. The CDR3 loop is CASSQGRGLAEKQETQYF. CDR3 DNA: TGTGCCAGCAGCCAAGGCCGGGGCCTAGCGGAGAAACAAGAGACCCAGTACTTC.